This T cell receptor (beta chain) was found in a study of cytomegalovirus exposure and HLA in healthy donors. V was cut by 6 bases and J by 2 bases, with 10 bases left in between. Per the germline V gene, CDR1 is MNHNS and CDR2 is SASEGT. This CDR3 contains 14 residues. Study-level findings and limits: TCR beta sequences numbering under 20,000 were associated with HLA alleles at 0.05 false discovery rate in a later analysis.

Primers: 60 Vbeta forward and 13 Jbeta reverse. Produced via immunoSEQ multiplex PCR; TCRdb's table is partial and in-frame only. The table includes 60,000 to 80,000 clones, approximately 60% detected once. As regards this clone: Its specificity is unknown.

What was sequenced was PBMCs. The V and J genes are TRBV6-1 and TRBJ2-2, with D perhaps matching TRBD1 (5 bases). The clonotype originates from a man in his thirties or forties in good health and CMV-seronegative. CDR3: CASRPTVNTGELFF. For the CDR3, the DNA is TGTGCCAGCAGACCGACAGTCAACACCGGGGAGCTGTTTTTT.